Reported below is one T cell receptor beta chain. As yet, its antigen is unknown. The data were produced by immunoSEQ multiplex PCR, yet TCRdb's version contains in-frame clones alone and is incomplete. The sample lists 200,000 to 300,000 clones, around nine tenths seen once, with about 3% in the top ten. This entry comes from a study of cytomegalovirus exposure and HLA in healthy donors. General study points: Using the classifier, cytomegalovirus status was reportedly diagnosed with high specificity and sensitivity.

The germline V gene encodes CDR1 LGHNA and CDR2 YSLEER. V was clipped by 0 bases and J by 13 bases, with 22 bases between them. The CDR3 contains 15 residues. The sequence came from a man aged 18 to 30 in good health and CMV-seronegative. Source material: PBMCs. V usage is TRBV4-3 and J usage is TRBJ2-7; TRBD2 might be the D (7 bases). CDR3 bases: TGCGCCAGCAGCCAAGATTACGACGACGGCGGGGGCCTTTACTTC. It yields the protein CASSQDYDDGGGLYF.